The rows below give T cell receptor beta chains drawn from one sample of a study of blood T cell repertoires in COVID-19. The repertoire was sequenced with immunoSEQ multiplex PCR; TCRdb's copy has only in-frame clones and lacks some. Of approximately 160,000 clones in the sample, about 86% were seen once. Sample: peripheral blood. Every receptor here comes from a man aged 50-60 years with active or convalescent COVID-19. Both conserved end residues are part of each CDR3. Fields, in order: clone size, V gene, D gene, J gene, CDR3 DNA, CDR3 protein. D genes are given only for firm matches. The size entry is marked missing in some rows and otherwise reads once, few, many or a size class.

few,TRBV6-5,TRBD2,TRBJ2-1,TGTGCCAGCAGCCGGAGGACTAGCGGCAACAATGAGCAGTTCTTC,CASSRRTSGNNEQFF
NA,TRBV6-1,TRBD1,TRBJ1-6,TGTGCCAGCAGTGAAGTCGGACAGGGGAGATCACCCCTCCACTTT,CASSEVGQGRSPLHF
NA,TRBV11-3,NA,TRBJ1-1,TGTGCCAGCAGCTCGGGCGGGACGAACACTGAAGCTTTCTTT,CASSSGGTNTEAFF
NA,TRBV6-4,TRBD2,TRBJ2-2,TGTGCCAGCAGTGACTCGAGTAAGGGACTAGCGGGAGTAACCGGGGAGCTGTTTTTT,CASSDSSKGLAGVTGELFF
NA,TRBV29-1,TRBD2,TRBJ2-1,TGCAGCGTTGCAGCGGGGGACTACAATGAGCAGTTCTTC,CSVAAGDYNEQFF
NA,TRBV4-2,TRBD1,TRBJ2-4,TGTGCCAGCAGCCAAGATCGACAGGGGGAGGGCATTCAGTACTTC,CASSQDRQGEGIQYF
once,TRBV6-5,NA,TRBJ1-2,TGTGCCAGCAGCCCGCTGGGGAGCGATGGCTACACCTTC,CASSPLGSDGYTF
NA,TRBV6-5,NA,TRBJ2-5,TGTGCCAGCAGGTCTAGCTCGGAGACCCAGTACTTC,CASRSSSETQYF
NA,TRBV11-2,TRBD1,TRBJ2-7,TGTGCCAGCAGCCAGGGACAGGGGAACGAGCAGTACTTC,CASSQGQGNEQYF
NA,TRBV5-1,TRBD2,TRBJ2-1,TGCGCCAGCAGCTTACCGGGACTAGCGGGAGGGGCGTACAATGAGCAGTTCTTC,CASSLPGLAGGAYNEQFF
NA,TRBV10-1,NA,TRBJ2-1,TGCGCCAGCAGGGGGAGGATTAAGGATCATGAGCAGTTCTTC,CASRGRIKDHEQFF
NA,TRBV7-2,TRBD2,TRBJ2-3,TGTGCCAGCAGCTTGACTAGCGGGGATTGGCCTAGCACAGATACGCAGTATTTT,CASSLTSGDWPSTDTQYF
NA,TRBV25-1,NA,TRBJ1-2,TGTGCCAGCAGTGACCCAGATTTCCACGACTATGGCTACACCTTC,CASSDPDFHDYGYTF
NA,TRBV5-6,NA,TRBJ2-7,TGTGCCAGCAGCTTGGGGGGACTCTCCTACGAGCAGTACTTC,CASSLGGLSYEQYF
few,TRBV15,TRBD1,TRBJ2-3,TGTGCCACCAGCAGGGAATTAGACAGGGGGCATCAAGATACGCAGTATTTT,CATSRELDRGHQDTQYF
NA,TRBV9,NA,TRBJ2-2,TGTGCCAGCAGCGTAGCTCTGAGGGGGGAGCTGTTTTTT,CASSVALRGELFF
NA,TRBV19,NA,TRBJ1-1,TGTGCCAGTAGTCAGACAGCAACAATTGAAGCTTTCTTT,CASSQTATIEAFF
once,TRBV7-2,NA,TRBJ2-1,TGTGCCAGCAGCTCGAGCTCCTACAATGAGCAGTTCTTC,CASSSSSYNEQFF
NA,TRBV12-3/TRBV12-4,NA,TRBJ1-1,TGTGCCAGCAGTTTTCAGGGGAAGACTGAAGCTTTCTTT,CASSFQGKTEAFF
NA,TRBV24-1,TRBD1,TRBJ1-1,TGTGCCACCAGGGGACAGGGGAACACTGAAGCTTTCTTT,CATRGQGNTEAFF
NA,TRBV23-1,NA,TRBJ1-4,TGCGCCAGCAGTCAATCGTTTTCGGAAAAACTGTTTTTT,CASSQSFSEKLFF
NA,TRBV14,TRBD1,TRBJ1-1,TGTGCCAGCAGCCAGACAGGGGACGATAACACTGAAGCTTTCTTT,CASSQTGDDNTEAFF
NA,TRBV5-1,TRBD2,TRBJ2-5,TGCGCCAGCAGCTTGGGGAGCGGGGGGAGACAAGAGACCCAGTACTTC,CASSLGSGGRQETQYF
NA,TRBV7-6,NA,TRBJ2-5,TGTGCCAGCAGCTTAGTGCAGGGTACCCAGTACTTC,CASSLVQGTQYF
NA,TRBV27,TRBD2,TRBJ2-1,TGTGCTTCCTCCGGGACTAGCGGAGGTGGTGAGCAGTTCTTC,CASSGTSGGGEQFF
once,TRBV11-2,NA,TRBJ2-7,TGTGCCAGCAGCCTAGCGCGGTTTGGGACAGACTTCAATACCTACGAGCAGTACTTC,CASSLARFGTDFNTYEQYF
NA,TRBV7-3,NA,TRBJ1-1,TGTGCCAGCAGCTTAACTGGAGTTTCTTACACTGAAGCTTTCTTT,CASSLTGVSYTEAFF
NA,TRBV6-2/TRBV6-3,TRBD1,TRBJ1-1,TGTGCCAGCAGTTTCGCCCCGGGACAGACGAACACTGAAGCTTTCTTT,CASSFAPGQTNTEAFF
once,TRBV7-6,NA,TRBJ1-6,TGTGCCAGCAGCCGCCAGGGGACGGGTAATTCACCCCTCCACTTT,CASSRQGTGNSPLHF
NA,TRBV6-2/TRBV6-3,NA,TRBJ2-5,TGTGCCAGCAGCCCCGGACACACGGAAGACGAGACCCAGTACTTC,CASSPGHTEDETQYF
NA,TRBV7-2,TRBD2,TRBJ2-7,TGTGCCAGCAGCCGGGGACTAGCGGGTTACTACGAGCAGTACTTC,CASSRGLAGYYEQYF
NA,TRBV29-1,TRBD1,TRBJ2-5,TGCAGCGTTGAGGTGGGACAGGGAGGTGAGACCCAGTACTTC,CSVEVGQGGETQYF
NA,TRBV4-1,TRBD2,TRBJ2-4,TGCGCCAGCAGCCACCCTAGCGGGGCGGGCAAAAACATTCAGTACTTC,CASSHPSGAGKNIQYF
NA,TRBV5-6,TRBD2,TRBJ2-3,TGTGCCAGCAGCTTGGGAGCGGGGGGGTTCACAGATACGCAGTATTTT,CASSLGAGGFTDTQYF
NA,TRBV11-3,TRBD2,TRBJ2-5,TGTGCCAGCAGCATCCGACTAGCGTCAAATCAAGAGACCCAGTACTTC,CASSIRLASNQETQYF
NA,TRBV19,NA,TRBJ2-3,TGTGCCAGTAGCATACAGGGCGCAGATACGCAGTATTTT,CASSIQGADTQYF
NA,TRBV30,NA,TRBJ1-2,TGTGCCTGGAGCCTTTCCTTCTATGGCTACACCTTC,CAWSLSFYGYTF
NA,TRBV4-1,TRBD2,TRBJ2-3,TGCGCCAGCAGCCCCGGGGGGGGGATAGGGCCAGATACGCAGTATTTT,CASSPGGGIGPDTQYF
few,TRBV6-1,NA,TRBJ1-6,TGTGCCAGCAGTGATCACAACTATAATTCACCCCTCCACTTT,CASSDHNYNSPLHF
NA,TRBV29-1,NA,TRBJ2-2,TGCAGCGTTGGAGGGACCGGGGAGCTGTTTTTT,CSVGGTGELFF
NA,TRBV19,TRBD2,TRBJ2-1,TGTGCCAGTACTCGGACTAGCGGGGGTTTCTCCTACAATGAGCAGTTCTTC,CASTRTSGGFSYNEQFF
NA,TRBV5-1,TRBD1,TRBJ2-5,TGCGCCAGCAGCTTGGCCTCGACAGGGGGGGCAGAGACCCAGTACTTC,CASSLASTGGAETQYF
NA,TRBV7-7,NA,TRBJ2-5,TGTGCTAGCAGCGCCCGGCCAGGGAACCAAGAGACCCAGTACTTC,CASSARPGNQETQYF
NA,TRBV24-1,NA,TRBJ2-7,TGTGCCACCAGTGAGCCAGGAACCTACGAGCAGTACTTC,CATSEPGTYEQYF
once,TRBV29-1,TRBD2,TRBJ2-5,TGCAGCGTTCGCCGCGGCGGGGGGCCCCAAGAGACCCAGTACTTC,CSVRRGGGPQETQYF
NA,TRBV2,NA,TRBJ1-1,TGTGCCAGCAGTGAATCACAGGAATGGGCTTTCTTT,CASSESQEWAFF
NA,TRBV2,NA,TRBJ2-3,TGTGCCAGCAGTCAGGACAGAATTGGCACAGATACGCAGTATTTT,CASSQDRIGTDTQYF
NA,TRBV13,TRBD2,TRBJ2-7,TGTGCCAGCAGCCTTAGGACTAGCGGGGGGAGTTTCGAGCAGTACTTC,CASSLRTSGGSFEQYF
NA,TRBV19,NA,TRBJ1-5,TGTGCCACTAACCGAGGGGGTAATCAGCCCCAGCATTTT,CATNRGGNQPQHF
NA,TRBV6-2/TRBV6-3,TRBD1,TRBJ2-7,TGTGCCAGCAGTTACGGAGCAGGGGGCGAGCAGTACTTC,CASSYGAGGEQYF
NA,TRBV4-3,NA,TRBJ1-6,TGCGCCAGCAGCCAAGTCAGTAGAGGACCCCTCCACTTT,CASSQVSRGPLHF
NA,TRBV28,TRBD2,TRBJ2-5,TGTGCCAGCAGTTTAAACCCCAGAGCGGGAGTTGCCCAGTACTTC,CASSLNPRAGVAQYF
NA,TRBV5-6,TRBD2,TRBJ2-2,TGTGCCAGCAGCATTGGACTAGTCACCGGGGAGCTGTTTTTT,CASSIGLVTGELFF
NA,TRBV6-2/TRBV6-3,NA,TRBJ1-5,TGTGCCAGCAGTTATTTTCGGGGTGATCAGCCCCAGCATTTT,CASSYFRGDQPQHF
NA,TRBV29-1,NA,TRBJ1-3,TGCAGCGTTGAAAAAACAGGGCCTGGAAACACCATATATTTT,CSVEKTGPGNTIYF
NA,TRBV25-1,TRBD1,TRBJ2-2,TGTGCCAGCAGTGCCTCCGGGACAGGGAGCAACACCGGGGAGCTGTTTTTT,CASSASGTGSNTGELFF
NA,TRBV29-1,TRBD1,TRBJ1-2,TGCAGCGTTGACGGGACAGGCTATGGCTACACCTTC,CSVDGTGYGYTF
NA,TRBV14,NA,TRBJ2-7,TGTGCCAGCAGCCCCCGTGGTGGGAGAAGGAACGAGCAGTACTTC,CASSPRGGRRNEQYF
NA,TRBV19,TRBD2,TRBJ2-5,TGTGCCAGTAGTATTTCACCAGCGGGGGGACAAGAGACCCAGTACTTC,CASSISPAGGQETQYF